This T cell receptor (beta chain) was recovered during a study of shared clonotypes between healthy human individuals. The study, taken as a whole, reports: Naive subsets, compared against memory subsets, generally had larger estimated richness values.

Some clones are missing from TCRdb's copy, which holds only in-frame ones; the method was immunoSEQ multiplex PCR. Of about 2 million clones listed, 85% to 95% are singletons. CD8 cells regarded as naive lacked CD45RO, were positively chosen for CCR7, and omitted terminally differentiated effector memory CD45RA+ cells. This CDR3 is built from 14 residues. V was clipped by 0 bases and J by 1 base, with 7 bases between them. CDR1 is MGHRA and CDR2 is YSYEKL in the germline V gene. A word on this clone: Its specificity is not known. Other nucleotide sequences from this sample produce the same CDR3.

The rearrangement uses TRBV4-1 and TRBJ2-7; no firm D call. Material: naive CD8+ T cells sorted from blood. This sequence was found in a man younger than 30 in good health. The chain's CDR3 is CASSQDGGSYEQYF. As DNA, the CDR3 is TGCGCCAGCAGCCAAGATGGCGGATCCTACGAGCAGTACTTC.